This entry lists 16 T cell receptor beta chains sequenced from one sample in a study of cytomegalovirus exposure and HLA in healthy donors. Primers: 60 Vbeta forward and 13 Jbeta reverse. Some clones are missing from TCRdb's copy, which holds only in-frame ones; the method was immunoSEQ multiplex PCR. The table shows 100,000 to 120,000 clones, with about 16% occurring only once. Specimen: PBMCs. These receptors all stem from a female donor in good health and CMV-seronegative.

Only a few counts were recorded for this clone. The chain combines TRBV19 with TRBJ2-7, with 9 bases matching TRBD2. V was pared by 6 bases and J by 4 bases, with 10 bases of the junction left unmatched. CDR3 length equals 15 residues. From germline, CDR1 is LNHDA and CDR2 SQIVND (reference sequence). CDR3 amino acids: CASRSKAGGNYEQYF. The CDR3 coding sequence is TGTGCCAGTAGGTCCAAAGCGGGGGGCAATTACGAGCAGTACTTC.

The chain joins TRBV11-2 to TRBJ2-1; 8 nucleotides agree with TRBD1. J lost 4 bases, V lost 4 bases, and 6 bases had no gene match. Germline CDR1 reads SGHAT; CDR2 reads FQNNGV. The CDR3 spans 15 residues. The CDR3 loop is CASSSSGQGYNEQFF. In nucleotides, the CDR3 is TGTGCCAGCAGCTCCTCCGGACAGGGATACAATGAGCAGTTCTTC.

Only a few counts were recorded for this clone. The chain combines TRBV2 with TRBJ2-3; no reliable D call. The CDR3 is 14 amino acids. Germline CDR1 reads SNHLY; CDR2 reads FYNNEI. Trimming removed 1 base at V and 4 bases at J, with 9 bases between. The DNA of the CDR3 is TGTGCCAGCAGTGAAGGTGGCTTCGCAGATACGCAGTATTTT. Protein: CASSEGGFADTQYF. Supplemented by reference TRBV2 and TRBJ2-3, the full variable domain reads EPEVTQTPSHQVTQMGQEVILRCVPISNHLYFYWYRQILGQKVEFLVSFYNNEISEKSEIFDDQFSVERPDGSNFTLKIRSTKLEDSAMYFCASSEGGFADTQYFGPGTRLTVL.

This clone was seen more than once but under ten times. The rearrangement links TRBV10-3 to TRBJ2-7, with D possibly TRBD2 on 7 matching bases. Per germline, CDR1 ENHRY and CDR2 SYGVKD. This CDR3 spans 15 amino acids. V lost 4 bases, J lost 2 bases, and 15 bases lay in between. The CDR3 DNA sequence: TGTGCCATCAGTGGGACAGCGGGGCCTGCCTACGAGCAGTACTTC. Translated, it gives CAISGTAGPAYEQYF.

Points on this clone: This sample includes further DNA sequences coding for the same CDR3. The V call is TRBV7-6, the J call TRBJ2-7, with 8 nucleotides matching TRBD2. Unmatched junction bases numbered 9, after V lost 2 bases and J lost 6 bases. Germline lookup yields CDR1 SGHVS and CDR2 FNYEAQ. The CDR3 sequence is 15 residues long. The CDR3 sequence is CASSLLGGGPSEQYF. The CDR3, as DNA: TGTGCCAGCAGCTTACTCGGCGGGGGGCCCTCCGAGCAGTACTTC.

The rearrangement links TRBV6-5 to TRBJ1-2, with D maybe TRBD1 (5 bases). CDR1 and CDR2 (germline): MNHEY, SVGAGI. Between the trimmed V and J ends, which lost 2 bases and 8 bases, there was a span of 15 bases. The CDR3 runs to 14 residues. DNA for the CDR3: TGTGCCAGCAGTTACGGGGCGGTGGGAGGGGGCTACACCTTC. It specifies CASSYGAVGGGYTF.

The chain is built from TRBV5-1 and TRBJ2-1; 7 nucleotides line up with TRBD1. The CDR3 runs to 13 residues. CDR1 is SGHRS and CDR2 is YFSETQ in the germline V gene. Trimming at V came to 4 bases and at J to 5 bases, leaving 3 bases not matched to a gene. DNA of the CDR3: TGCGCCAGCAGCCTGACAGGGAACAATGAGCAGTTCTTC. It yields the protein CASSLTGNNEQFF.

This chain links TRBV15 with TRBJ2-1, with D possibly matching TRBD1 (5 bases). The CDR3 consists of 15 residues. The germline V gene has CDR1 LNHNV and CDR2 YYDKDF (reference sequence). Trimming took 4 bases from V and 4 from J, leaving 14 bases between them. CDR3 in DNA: TGTGCCACCAGCAAAAATCCGGACACTTACAATGAGCAGTTCTTC. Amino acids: CATSKNPDTYNEQFF.

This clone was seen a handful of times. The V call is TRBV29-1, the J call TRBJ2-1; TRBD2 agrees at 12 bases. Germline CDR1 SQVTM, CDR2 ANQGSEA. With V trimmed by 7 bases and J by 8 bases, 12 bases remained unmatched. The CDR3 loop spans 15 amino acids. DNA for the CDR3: TGCAGCGCCCGCGGAGGGACTAGCGGGTACCATGAGCAGTTCTTC. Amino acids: CSARGGTSGYHEQFF.

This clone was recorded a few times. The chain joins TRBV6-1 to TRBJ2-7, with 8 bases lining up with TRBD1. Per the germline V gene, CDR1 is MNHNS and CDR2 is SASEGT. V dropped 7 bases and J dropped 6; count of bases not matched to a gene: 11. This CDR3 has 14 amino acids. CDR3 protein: CASTAGTGAAEQYF. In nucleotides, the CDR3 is TGTGCCAGCACTGCCGGGACAGGAGCGGCCGAGCAGTACTTC.

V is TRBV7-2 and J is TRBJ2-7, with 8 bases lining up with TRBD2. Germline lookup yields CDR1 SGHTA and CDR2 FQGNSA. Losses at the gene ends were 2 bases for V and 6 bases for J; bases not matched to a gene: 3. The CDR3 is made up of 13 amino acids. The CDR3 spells CASSLYGRGEQYF. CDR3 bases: TGTGCCAGCAGCTTATACGGGAGGGGCGAGCAGTACTTC.

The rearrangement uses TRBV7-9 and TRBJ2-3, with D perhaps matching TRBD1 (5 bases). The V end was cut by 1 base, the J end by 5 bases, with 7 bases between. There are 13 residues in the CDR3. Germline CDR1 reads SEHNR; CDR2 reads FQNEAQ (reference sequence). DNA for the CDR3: TGTGCCAGCAGCTTAGGGACAAAAGATACGCAGTATTTT. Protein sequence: CASSLGTKDTQYF.

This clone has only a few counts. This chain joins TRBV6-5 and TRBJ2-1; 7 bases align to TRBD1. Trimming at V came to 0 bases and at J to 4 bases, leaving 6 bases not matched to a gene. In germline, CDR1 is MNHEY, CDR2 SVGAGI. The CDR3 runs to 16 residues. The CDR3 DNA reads TGTGCCAGCAGTTACTCCAGACAGGGTCTGTACAATGAGCAGTTCTTC. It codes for CASSYSRQGLYNEQFF.

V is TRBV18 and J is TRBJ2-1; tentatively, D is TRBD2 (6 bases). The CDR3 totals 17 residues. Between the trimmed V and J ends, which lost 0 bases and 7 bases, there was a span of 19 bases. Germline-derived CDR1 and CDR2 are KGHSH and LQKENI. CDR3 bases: TGTGCCAGCTCACCACCCGTTAGCGGTAATTCGTTTAATGAGCAGTTCTTC. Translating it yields CASSPPVSGNSFNEQFF.

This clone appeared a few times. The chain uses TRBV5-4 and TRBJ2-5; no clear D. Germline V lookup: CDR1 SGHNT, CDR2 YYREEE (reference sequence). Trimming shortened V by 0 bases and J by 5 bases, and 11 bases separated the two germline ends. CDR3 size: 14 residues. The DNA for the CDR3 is TGTGCCAGCAGCTTGGTCTCCCATGCGGAGACCCAGTACTTC. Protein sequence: CASSLVSHAETQYF.

The CDR3 loop is CASSDLRLAPYNEQFF. The CDR3 DNA reads TGTGCCAGCAGTGACTTGAGACTAGCTCCCTACAATGAGCAGTTCTTC. This chain uses TRBV9 with TRBJ2-1, with 7 bases matching TRBD2. Losses at the gene ends were 5 bases for V and 2 bases for J; bases not matched to a gene: 10. This CDR3 is 16 amino acids long. The V gene's germline CDR1 is SGDLS and CDR2 YYNGEE.